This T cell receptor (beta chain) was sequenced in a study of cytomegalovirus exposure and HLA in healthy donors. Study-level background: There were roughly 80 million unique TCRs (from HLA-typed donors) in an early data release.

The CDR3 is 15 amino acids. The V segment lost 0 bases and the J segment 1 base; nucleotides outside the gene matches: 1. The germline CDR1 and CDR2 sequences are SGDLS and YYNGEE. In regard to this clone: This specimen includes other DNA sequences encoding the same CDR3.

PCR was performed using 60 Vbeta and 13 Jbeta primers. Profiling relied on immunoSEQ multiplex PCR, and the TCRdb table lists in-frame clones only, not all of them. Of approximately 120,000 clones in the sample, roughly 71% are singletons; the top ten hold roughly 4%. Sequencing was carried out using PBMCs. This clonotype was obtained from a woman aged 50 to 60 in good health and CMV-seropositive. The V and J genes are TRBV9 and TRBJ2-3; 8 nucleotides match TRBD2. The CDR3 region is CASSVGAGGTDTQYF. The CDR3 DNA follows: TGTGCCAGCAGCGTAGGAGCGGGGGGCACAGATACGCAGTATTTT.